These T cell receptor beta chains were read from a single sample in a study of cytomegalovirus exposure and HLA in healthy donors. Libraries were prepared by immunoSEQ multiplex PCR; TCRdb keeps only in-frame clonotypes and omits some of them. The data contain 150,000 to 200,000 clones, approximately 80% of them singletons. The sample was PBMCs. These receptors were obtained from a man in his 60s in good health and CMV-seronegative. Both conserved end residues are part of each CDR3. The D gene is left open where the match is weak. The size field is filled for only some rows; it gives once, few, many or a size class.

d_gene: TRBD1; j_gene: TRBJ1-3; abundance: .; v_gene: TRBV2; CDR3aa: CASSGTGDSGNTIYF; CDR3nt: TGTGCCAGCAGTGGGACAGGGGACTCTGGAAACACCATATATTTT
d_gene: TRBD2; j_gene: TRBJ2-1; abundance: once; v_gene: TRBV12-5; CDR3aa: CASGLALAGGQMGEQFF; CDR3nt: TGTGCTAGTGGTTTGGCCTTAGCGGGAGGTCAGATGGGTGAGCAGTTCTTC
d_gene: .; j_gene: TRBJ1-5; abundance: .; v_gene: TRBV19; CDR3aa: CASSPQGRHSNQPQHF; CDR3nt: TGTGCCAGTAGTCCACAGGGCCGACATAGCAATCAGCCCCAGCATTTT
d_gene: .; j_gene: TRBJ2-2; abundance: .; v_gene: TRBV4-2; CDR3aa: CASSLRRGTGELFF; CDR3nt: TGTGCCAGCAGCCTCCGCCGAGGGACCGGGGAGCTGTTTTTT
d_gene: .; j_gene: TRBJ1-6; abundance: .; v_gene: TRBV29-1; CDR3aa: CSVKAGGNSPLHF; CDR3nt: TGCAGCGTAAAGGCCGGAGGAAATTCACCCCTCCACTTT
d_gene: TRBD1; j_gene: TRBJ1-1; abundance: .; v_gene: TRBV14; CDR3aa: CASNQGAFTEAFF; CDR3nt: TGTGCCAGCAACCAGGGGGCTTTTACTGAAGCTTTCTTT
d_gene: .; j_gene: TRBJ2-1; abundance: few; v_gene: TRBV6-1; CDR3aa: CASSRDSEDEQFF; CDR3nt: TGTGCCAGCAGCCGGGACTCTGAGGATGAGCAGTTCTTC
d_gene: TRBD1; j_gene: TRBJ1-4; abundance: .; v_gene: TRBV28; CDR3aa: CASSFWTGEGEKLFF; CDR3nt: TGTGCCAGCAGTTTTTGGACAGGGGAGGGGGAAAAACTGTTTTTT
d_gene: TRBD1; j_gene: TRBJ1-5; abundance: few; v_gene: TRBV2; CDR3aa: CASKQGAGRGNQPQHF; CDR3nt: TGTGCCAGCAAACAGGGGGCGGGTCGGGGCAATCAGCCCCAGCATTTT
d_gene: .; j_gene: TRBJ2-2; abundance: .; v_gene: TRBV10-3; CDR3aa: CAISGSGNTGELFF; CDR3nt: TGTGCCATCAGTGGTTCGGGAAACACCGGGGAGCTGTTTTTT
d_gene: .; j_gene: TRBJ2-7; abundance: .; v_gene: TRBV27; CDR3aa: CASSSKSSEQYF; CDR3nt: TGTGCCAGCAGTTCCAAGTCGAGCGAGCAGTACTTC
d_gene: TRBD2; j_gene: TRBJ2-1; abundance: .; v_gene: TRBV9; CDR3aa: CASSLRLAGGSNEQFF; CDR3nt: TGTGCCAGCAGCCTACGACTAGCGGGAGGAAGCAATGAGCAGTTCTTC
d_gene: .; j_gene: TRBJ1-1; abundance: .; v_gene: TRBV28; CDR3aa: CASSFWKGDTNTEAFF; CDR3nt: TGTGCCAGCAGTTTTTGGAAGGGGGACACGAACACTGAAGCTTTCTTT
d_gene: .; j_gene: TRBJ1-3; abundance: .; v_gene: TRBV5-5; CDR3aa: CASSLQVLSGNTIYF; CDR3nt: TGTGCCAGCAGCTTACAGGTCCTCTCTGGAAACACCATATATTTT
d_gene: .; j_gene: TRBJ2-1; abundance: .; v_gene: TRBV7-9; CDR3aa: CASTPRSGGSEQFF; CDR3nt: TGTGCCAGCACCCCAAGATCGGGTGGGAGTGAGCAGTTCTTC
d_gene: TRBD1; j_gene: TRBJ2-2; abundance: .; v_gene: TRBV4-2; CDR3aa: CASSQDRGQGSTGELFF; CDR3nt: TGTGCCAGCAGCCAAGACAGGGGGCAGGGCAGCACCGGGGAGCTGTTTTTT